These 5 T cell receptor beta chains came from one sample sequenced in a study of CD8+ T cells in alopecia areata. Reverse transcription of extracted RNA yielded cDNA, which provided the sequencing template. The repertoire was sequenced with immunoSEQ multiplex PCR; TCRdb's copy has only in-frame clones and lacks some. This sample has some 110,000 clones, each found more than once. Sequenced input: lesional skin. These receptors all come from a C3H/HeJ mouse with alopecia areata. The strain is characterized by the MHC haplotype H2-k.

This clone has only a few counts. Gene names are mouse gene names. The CDR3 end falls 4 residues outside the read, so it is completed with the germline J gene. The rearrangement uses TRBV13-3 and TRBJ2-7; no clear D. V was shortened by 5 bases and J by 3 bases, with 9 bases between the two germline ends. Per the germline V gene, CDR1 is NNHDY and CDR2 is SYVADS. The CDR3 spans 12 residues. CDR3 DNA, as far as it was read: TGTGCCAGCAGCCCAGACTTCTAT. This encodes CASSPDFY. The complete CDR3 reads CASSPDFYEQYF.

Details on this clone: All gene names here are mouse names. Read sequence stops 4 residues before the CDR3 end, and the germline J gene provides the missing end. The chain has TRBV19 and TRBJ1-1, with a weak D call TRBD1 (6 bases). The V gene lost 4 bases and the J gene lost 4 bases, with 11 bases spanning the gap. Germline CDR1 and CDR2: FNHDT and SITEND (reference sequence). The CDR3 contains 13 residues. CDR3 loop: CASSPDRSTEVFF. Partial CDR3 DNA: TGTGCCAGCAGTCCCGACAGGTCCACA.

This clone showed up many times. Each gene name is a mouse one. The CDR3 end is not reached by the read, which stops 4 residues before it; the germline J gene fills it in. This chain connects TRBV13-3 to TRBJ2-3; a weak D match, TRBD1 (6 bases). Germline-derived CDR1 and CDR2 are NNHDY and SYVADS. The CDR3 consists of 13 residues. CDR3 DNA (partial): TGTGCCAGCAGTGCCCCGGGACAAGAA. This encodes CASSAPGQE. The whole CDR3 reads CASSAPGQETLYF.

This clone was counted only a few times. Mouse gene names and germline throughout. The sequenced fragment ends 4 residues before the CDR3 boundary, so the rest is inferred from the germline J gene. The chain combines TRBV1 with TRBJ2-7, with 13 bases matching TRBD2. Germline assignment: CDR1 NSQYPW and CDR2 LRSPGD (reference sequence). V gave up 4 bases and J gave up 3 bases; unmatched junction bases: 6. CDR3 size: 16 residues. CDR3 sequence: CTCSGTGLGGLYEQYF. The DNA read from the CDR3 is TGCACCTGCAGTGGGACAGGACTGGGGGGGCTCTAT.

This clone has just a few counts. Mouse germline and gene names are used. Read coverage stops 4 residues before the CDR3 terminus; the germline J gene supplies the remainder. The J gene is TRBJ1-1, the V gene TRBV13-3; no reliable D call. The CDR3 totals 12 residues. In germline, CDR1 is NNHDY, CDR2 SYVADS. The sequenced part of the CDR3 DNA is TGTGCCAGCAGGCCCTCAGAAACA. It yields the protein CASRPSET. The CDR3 in its entirety is CASRPSETEVFF.